The clone carrying this T cell receptor (beta chain) was detected only once. The sample comes from a study of control samples from healthy donors and cancer patients. Profiling relied on immunoSEQ multiplex PCR, and the TCRdb table lists in-frame clones only, not all of them. Of approximately 94,000 clones listed, approximately 86% are singletons. The CDR3 sequence is 17 residues long. V was clipped by 1 base and J by 3 bases; unmatched bases: 7. CDR1 is LGHNA, CDR2 YSLEER, per germline. The TCR originated in a woman between 45 and 60 years old in good health. This sequence joins TRBV4-3 and TRBJ2-5; 11 positions agree with TRBD1. What was sequenced was blood. Written as DNA, the CDR3 is TGCGCCAGCAGCCAAGGTGCAGCGGGACAGGGGGAAGAGACCCAGTACTTC. As protein: CASSQGAAGQGEETQYF.